This is a list of T cell receptor beta chains from one sample in a study of blood T cell repertoires in COVID-19. Assay: immunoSEQ multiplex PCR; the TCRdb copy retains only in-frame clones and omits some. The sample lists 200,000 to 300,000 clones, over 75% occurring once. The sequencing input was peripheral blood. These receptors all come from a human donor in a cohort sampled during active COVID-19. CDR3s include the opening cysteine and the closing phenylalanine or tryptophan. The D gene is left open where the match is weak. A row's size may be missing; if present it is once, few, many or a size class.

TRBJ2-1 | - | TRBD2 | TRBV28 | CASSSPTSGGHYNEQFF | TGTGCCAGCAGTTCCCCCACTAGCGGGGGCCATTACAATGAGCAGTTCTTC
TRBJ2-3 | - | - | TRBV6-2/TRBV6-3 | CASSYWAGGVNTDTQYF | TGTGCCAGCAGTTACTGGGCTGGCGGGGTGAACACAGATACGCAGTATTTT
TRBJ2-6 | many | TRBD1 | TRBV6-5 | CASRDREDGANVLTF | TGTGCCAGCAGGGACAGGGAGGACGGGGCCAACGTCCTGACTTTC
TRBJ2-7 | - | TRBD1 | TRBV6-1 | CASSDQTGTGRYEQYF | TGTGCCAGCAGTGACCAAACCGGGACAGGGAGATACGAGCAGTACTTC
TRBJ2-1 | - | - | TRBV5-1 | CASSLIPGNYNEQFF | TGCGCCAGCAGCTTGATACCAGGGAACTACAATGAGCAGTTCTTC
TRBJ1-5 | few | - | TRBV19 | CASTSLGSGSNQPQHF | TGTGCCAGTACCAGCCTGGGAAGCGGTAGCAATCAGCCCCAGCATTTT
TRBJ2-5 | - | - | TRBV9 | CASSGSLRGPRDRLYQETQYF | TGTGCCAGCAGTGGGAGCCTCCGAGGTCCGCGCGACCGTTTATACCAAGAGACCCAGTACTTC
TRBJ2-3 | - | - | TRBV9 | CASSVGKTDTQYF | TGTGCCAGCAGCGTAGGTAAAACAGATACGCAGTATTTT
TRBJ2-1 | - | - | TRBV5-1 | CASSLSGVASYNEQFF | TGCGCCAGCAGCTTGTCAGGGGTAGCCTCCTACAATGAGCAGTTCTTC
TRBJ1-1 | once | - | TRBV5-4 | CASSLTGFEAFF | TGTGCCAGCAGCCTAACAGGGTTTGAAGCTTTCTTT
TRBJ2-1 | few | - | TRBV9 | CASSFGQNTYNEQFF | TGTGCCAGCAGCTTTGGACAGAATACCTACAATGAGCAGTTCTTC
TRBJ1-4 | - | - | TRBV18 | CASSPMQREKLFF | TGTGCCAGCTCACCGATGCAGAGGGAAAAACTGTTTTTT
TRBJ1-1 | few | - | TRBV5-1 | CASRLPGSYDTEAFF | TGCGCCAGCAGGCTCCCCGGGAGTTACGACACTGAAGCTTTCTTT
TRBJ1-1 | few | TRBD1 | TRBV3-1/TRBV3-2 | CASSQAYRGVNPEAFF | TGTGCCAGCAGCCAAGCCTACAGGGGGGTGAACCCTGAAGCTTTCTTT
TRBJ2-7 | - | - | TRBV24-1 | CATSDPRQKTYEQYF | TGTGCCACCAGTGACCCCCGACAGAAGACCTACGAGCAGTACTTC
TRBJ2-2 | - | TRBD1 | TRBV6-2/TRBV6-3 | CASSSGTGDTGELFF | TGTGCCAGCAGTTCCGGGACAGGGGACACCGGGGAGCTGTTTTTT
TRBJ2-7 | - | - | TRBV27 | CASSLQPPRTASSYEQYF | TGTGCCAGCAGTTTACAACCTCCTCGGACAGCCAGCTCCTACGAGCAGTACTTC
TRBJ1-1 | once | - | TRBV6-5 | CASSLTEAAFF | TGTGCCAGCAGCTTGACAGAAGCAGCTTTCTTT
TRBJ1-6 | - | TRBD1 | TRBV9 | CASSVGTEGSGSPLHF | TGTGCCAGCAGCGTCGGGACAGAGGGGTCGGGTTCACCCCTCCACTTT
TRBJ1-6 | - | - | TRBV15 | CATSEDPYNSPLHF | TGTGCCACCAGCGAGGATCCCTATAATTCACCCCTCCACTTT
TRBJ1-1 | - | - | TRBV7-2 | CASSLVVFGGRTEAFF | TGTGCCAGCAGCTTAGTTGTTTTCGGGGGGCGCACTGAAGCTTTCTTT
TRBJ2-5 | - | TRBD2 | TRBV5-1 | CASHRGDEETQYF | TGCGCCAGCCACCGGGGGGACGAAGAGACCCAGTACTTC
TRBJ1-2 | - | TRBD1 | TRBV28 | CASSAGTANYGYTF | TGTGCCAGCAGTGCGGGGACAGCGAACTATGGCTACACCTTC
TRBJ1-1 | - | TRBD1 | TRBV6-2/TRBV6-3 | CASSYEGQGAEWKGDTEAFF | TGTGCCAGCAGTTACGAGGGACAGGGGGCAGAGTGGAAAGGGGACACTGAAGCTTTCTTT
TRBJ1-3 | - | - | TRBV2 | CASKGLLDGNTIYF | TGTGCCAGCAAAGGACTGCTTGATGGAAACACCATATATTTT
TRBJ2-3 | - | - | TRBV18 | CASLRLGSTDTQYF | TGTGCCAGCCTCCGACTAGGAAGCACAGATACGCAGTATTTT
TRBJ1-2 | - | - | TRBV5-6 | CASSSSLSGYGYTF | TGTGCCAGCAGCTCGTCGTTGTCAGGGTATGGCTACACCTTC
TRBJ1-2 | - | - | TRBV7-2 | CASSYRTVLPVDYGYTF | TGTGCCAGCAGCTATAGGACTGTTCTCCCGGTGGACTATGGCTACACCTTC
TRBJ1-1 | - | - | TRBV12-3/TRBV12-4 | CASSFMRDTEAFF | TGTGCCAGCAGTTTCATGAGGGACACTGAAGCTTTCTTT
TRBJ1-2 | - | - | TRBV12-3/TRBV12-4 | CASSRQENYGYTF | TGTGCCAGCAGTAGACAGGAGAACTATGGCTACACCTTC
TRBJ2-3 | - | - | TRBV27 | CASSLEGTDTQYF | TGTGCCAGCAGTTTGGAGGGCACAGATACGCAGTATTTT
TRBJ1-1 | - | - | TRBV14 | CASSEMKNPGEGVTEAFF | TGTGCCAGCAGCGAAATGAAGAACCCAGGGGAAGGAGTCACTGAAGCTTTCTTT
TRBJ1-2 | - | TRBD1 | TRBV29-1 | CSVERGQGAYGYTF | TGCAGCGTTGAAAGGGGACAGGGGGCATATGGCTACACCTTC